This note documents a single T cell receptor beta chain sequence. Measured with immunoSEQ multiplex PCR; TCRdb has only the in-frame clones, and not every one. Of around 2.3 million clones listed, 95% are singletons. The data are from a study of shared clonotypes between healthy human individuals. The CDR3 has 13 amino acids. Germline loops: CDR1 GTSNPN, CDR2 SVGIG (reference sequence). Germline trimming cut 0 bases from V and 15 bases from J; bases unmatched to any gene: 8. The sample taken for sequencing was naive CD4+ T cells sorted from blood. The subset is: CD45RA+ positively selected. The chain recombines TRBV30 with TRBJ1-4; TRBD1 matches at 9 bases. The clonotype was recovered from a man in his late teens or twenties in good health. The CDR3 reads CAWSVQDRGLVFF. CDR3 nucleotide sequence: TGTGCCTGGAGTGTCCAGGACAGGGGCTTGGTGTTTTTT. The full variable domain, rest sourced from reference TRBV30 and TRBJ1-4, is SQTIHQWPATLVQPVGSPLSLECTVEGTSNPNLYWYRQAAGRGLQLLFYSVGIGQISSEVPQNLSASRPQDRQFILSSKKLLLSDSGFYLCAWSVQDRGLVFFGSGTQLSVL.